This is a list of T cell receptor beta chains from one sample in a study of cytomegalovirus exposure and HLA in healthy donors. Generated by immunoSEQ multiplex PCR, the TCRdb table keeps only in-frame clones and is missing some. This sample yields approximately 90,000 clones, of which about 80% are seen a single time; 1.4% belongs to the top ten. Sequencing was carried out using PBMCs. The receptor set was obtained from a male donor in good health and CMV-seronegative. Each CDR3 is given with its conserved first and last residue. The D gene is left open where the match is weak. A row's size may be missing; if present it is once, few, many or a size class.

TRBV6-5	TRBJ1-5	.	.	CASSRPMTGDQHF	TGTGCCAGCAGTCGCCCGATGACAGGAGACCAGCATTTT
TRBV6-5	TRBJ2-7	TRBD2	few	CASPGGGFGEQYF	TGTGCCAGCCCGGGGGGAGGGTTCGGCGAGCAGTACTTC
TRBV5-1	TRBJ2-2	.	.	CASGYRAADTGELFF	TGCGCCAGCGGCTACAGGGCGGCGGACACCGGGGAGCTGTTTTTT
TRBV6-5	TRBJ1-5	TRBD1	.	CASGKTGVNQPQHF	TGTGCCAGCGGAAAGACAGGGGTGAATCAGCCCCAGCATTTT
TRBV7-8	TRBJ2-5	TRBD2	.	CASSARLAGRGETQYF	TGTGCCAGCAGCGCCCGACTAGCGGGCCGGGGGGAGACCCAGTACTTC
TRBV6-1	TRBJ2-4	TRBD1	few	CASSQGQAANIQYF	TGTGCCAGCAGCCAGGGACAGGCAGCAAACATTCAGTACTTC
TRBV5-6	TRBJ1-3	.	few	CASSPAGWGQAAGNTIYF	TGTGCCAGCAGCCCGGCGGGTTGGGGGCAGGCGGCTGGAAACACCATATATTTT
TRBV4-3	TRBJ2-7	.	.	CASSQDLSTYEQYF	TGCGCCAGCAGCCAAGATCTTAGCACCTACGAGCAGTACTTC
TRBV9	TRBJ2-1	.	few	CASSVTGGYYNEQFF	TGTGCCAGCAGCGTCACGGGGGGCTACTACAATGAGCAGTTCTTC
TRBV28	TRBJ2-7	.	.	CASSSGTSYEQYF	TGTGCCAGCAGTTCCGGGACAAGTTACGAGCAGTACTTC
TRBV10-1	TRBJ1-1	.	few	CASSDGARAFF	TGCGCCAGCAGTGATGGGGCGCGGGCTTTCTTT
TRBV9	TRBJ2-5	.	.	CASSSGVQETQYF	TGTGCCAGCAGCTCCGGGGTCCAAGAGACCCAGTACTTC
TRBV5-1	TRBJ2-2	.	.	CASSQNTGELFF	TGCGCCAGCAGCCAAAACACCGGGGAGCTGTTTTTT
TRBV4-1	TRBJ1-2	TRBD1	once	CASSQGKTGSHYGYTF	TGCGCCAGCAGCCAAGGGAAGACAGGGTCACACTATGGCTACACCTTC
TRBV5-5	TRBJ1-2	.	few	CASSLVASVDGYTF	TGTGCCAGCAGCTTGGTAGCTTCCGTGGATGGCTACACCTTC
TRBV11-3	TRBJ1-3	TRBD1	once	CASSSRQGGLGNTIYF	TGTGCCAGCAGCTCCAGACAGGGAGGACTTGGAAACACCATATATTTT
TRBV7-9	TRBJ1-1	.	.	CASSYSTVMNTEAFF	TGTGCCAGCAGCTACTCGACAGTCATGAACACTGAAGCTTTCTTT
TRBV27	TRBJ2-6	.	.	CASSLGPTYSGANVLTF	TGTGCCAGCAGTTTAGGGCCGACATACTCTGGGGCCAACGTCCTGACTTTC
TRBV5-8	TRBJ2-5	.	.	CASWEQVEETQYF	TGTGCCAGCTGGGAACAGGTAGAAGAGACCCAGTACTTC
TRBV7-9	TRBJ2-5	TRBD1	.	CASSSGQGVETQYF	TGTGCCAGCAGCTCCGGACAGGGGGTGGAGACCCAGTACTTC
TRBV6-4	TRBJ1-6	.	few	CASGTAVRVASPLHF	TGTGCCAGCGGGACTGCGGTTCGGGTGGCTTCACCCCTCCACTTT
TRBV6-4	TRBJ2-1	TRBD2	.	CASTIDGGINNEQFF	TGTGCCAGCACTATAGACGGGGGGATTAACAATGAGCAGTTCTTC
TRBV29-1	TRBJ2-2	.	.	CSVDGGVPNTGELFF	TGCAGCGTTGATGGAGGTGTCCCGAACACCGGGGAGCTGTTTTTT
TRBV29-1	TRBJ1-2	.	.	CSVDFQPDKGGYTF	TGCAGCGTTGACTTTCAACCGGACAAAGGCGGCTACACCTTC
TRBV5-1	TRBJ2-7	.	few	CASSLKGDQSYEQYF	TGCGCCAGCAGTTTGAAGGGGGATCAGTCCTACGAGCAGTACTTC
TRBV25-1	TRBJ1-1	.	.	CASSEYRGGLGTEAFF	TGTGCCAGCAGTGAATATAGGGGGGGGCTCGGCACTGAAGCTTTCTTT
TRBV7-2	TRBJ2-4	.	.	CASSLDLLNKNIQYF	TGTGCCAGCAGCCTCGATCTACTAAACAAAAACATTCAGTACTTC
TRBV7-6	TRBJ2-5	.	few	CASSLSGGPGETQYF	TGTGCCAGCAGCTTATCGGGGGGCCCCGGGGAGACCCAGTACTTC
TRBV4-3	TRBJ1-5	.	.	CASSPTSLGSQPQHF	TGCGCCAGCAGCCCCACGTCTCTCGGTAGTCAGCCCCAGCATTTT
TRBV5-1	TRBJ1-1	.	.	CASSQGNTEAFF	TGCGCCAGCAGCCAGGGAAACACTGAAGCTTTCTTT
TRBV21-1	TRBJ1-4	.	.	CASTNRVIATNEKLFF	TGTGCCAGCACGAACAGGGTAATAGCAACTAATGAAAAACTGTTTTTT
TRBV7-9	TRBJ1-1	.	.	CASSPGRETFF	TGTGCCAGCAGCCCCGGTCGAGAAACTTTCTTT
TRBV11-2	TRBJ1-2	.	.	CASSPASGYYGYTF	TGTGCCAGCAGCCCCGCGTCAGGCTACTATGGCTACACCTTC
TRBV7-2	TRBJ2-1	TRBD2	.	CASSPTSGGVGEQFF	TGTGCCAGCAGCCCCACTAGCGGGGGGGTGGGAGAGCAGTTCTTC
TRBV4-3	TRBJ2-7	.	.	CASSQDLKPLEQYF	TGCGCCAGCAGCCAAGATCTAAAGCCTCTCGAGCAGTACTTC
TRBV7-6	TRBJ2-6	TRBD1	.	CASSPGTGYPIVSGANGLTF	TGTGCCAGCAGCCCCGGGACAGGGTACCCTATAGTCTCTGGGGCCAACGGCCTGACTTTC
TRBV15	TRBJ1-5	.	.	CATSRGDNSNQPQHF	TGTGCCACCAGCAGAGGGGACAATAGCAATCAGCCCCAGCATTTT
TRBV5-1	TRBJ2-1	TRBD2	.	CASSLDPGRASNEQFF	TGCGCCAGCAGCTTGGACCCGGGGAGGGCAAGCAATGAGCAGTTCTTC
TRBV19	TRBJ2-7	TRBD2	few	CASSSPGLAGTYEQYF	TGTGCCAGTAGTTCCCCGGGACTAGCGGGTACCTACGAGCAGTACTTC
TRBV6-6	TRBJ2-5	TRBD1	.	CASSPGDRTQETQYF	TGTGCCAGCAGCCCAGGGGACAGAACCCAAGAGACCCAGTACTTC
TRBV9	TRBJ1-2	TRBD1	.	CASWGTGANYGYTF	TGTGCCAGCTGGGGGACAGGGGCAAACTATGGCTACACCTTC
TRBV7-9	TRBJ2-7	.	.	CASSSNGASEQYF	TGTGCCAGCAGCTCAAACGGAGCATCCGAGCAGTACTTC
TRBV2	TRBJ2-1	TRBD2	.	CASGLKSGGPHEQFF	TGTGCCAGCGGGCTTAAGTCGGGGGGGCCGCATGAGCAGTTCTTC
TRBV29-1	TRBJ1-1	.	.	CSVEDSRGAEAFF	TGCAGCGTTGAAGATAGTAGGGGCGCTGAAGCTTTCTTT
TRBV5-1	TRBJ1-2	.	.	CASSLSGGPDSGGYTF	TGCGCCAGCAGCTTGAGTGGGGGCCCGGATTCGGGAGGCTACACCTTC
TRBV4-3	TRBJ1-1	.	few	CASSQRLPGTYNTEAFF	TGCGCCAGCAGCCAAAGGTTGCCCGGGACATATAACACTGAAGCTTTCTTT
TRBV28	TRBJ1-1	.	.	CASTTQGMITEAFF	TGTGCCAGCACCACCCAGGGGATGATTACTGAAGCTTTCTTT
TRBV18	TRBJ1-5	.	.	CASSPNQMAGGNQPQHF	TGTGCCAGCTCACCAAACCAAATGGCAGGGGGCAATCAGCCCCAGCATTTT
TRBV9	TRBJ2-3	.	.	CASSVGGDTQYF	TGTGCCAGCAGCGTAGGAGGGGATACGCAGTATTTT
TRBV19	TRBJ2-2	TRBD2	.	CASRGLAPGELFF	TGTGCCAGTAGAGGACTAGCCCCCGGGGAGCTGTTTTTT
TRBV11-1	TRBJ2-5	.	once	CASSRDLQETQYF	TGTGCCAGCAGCCGGGACTTACAAGAGACCCAGTACTTC
TRBV28	TRBJ1-5	TRBD1	once	CASSLKTGVSQPQHF	TGTGCCAGCAGTTTAAAGACAGGGGTGTCTCAGCCCCAGCATTTT
TRBV11-2	TRBJ1-1	.	few	CASSQKGGTEAFF	TGTGCCAGCAGCCAAAAAGGGGGCACTGAAGCTTTCTTT